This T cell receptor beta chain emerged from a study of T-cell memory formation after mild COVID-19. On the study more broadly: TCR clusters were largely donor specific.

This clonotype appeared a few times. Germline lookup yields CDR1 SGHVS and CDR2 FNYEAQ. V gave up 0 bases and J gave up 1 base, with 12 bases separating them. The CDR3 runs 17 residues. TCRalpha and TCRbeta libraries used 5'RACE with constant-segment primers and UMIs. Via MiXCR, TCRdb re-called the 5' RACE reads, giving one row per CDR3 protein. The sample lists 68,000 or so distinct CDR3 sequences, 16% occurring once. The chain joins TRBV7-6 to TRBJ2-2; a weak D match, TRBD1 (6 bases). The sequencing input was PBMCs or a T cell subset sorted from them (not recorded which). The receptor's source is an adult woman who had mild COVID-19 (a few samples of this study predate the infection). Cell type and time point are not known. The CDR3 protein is CASSLAYRAGNTGELFF. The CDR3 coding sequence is TGTGCCAGCAGCTTAGCCTACAGGGCCGGGAACACCGGGGAGCTGTTTTTT.